This entry features one T cell receptor beta chain sequence. The target antigen is unknown. These data belong to a study of T cells expressing NK-cell markers. Study as a whole: The authors derived TCR beta repertoires from sorted CD3+CD56+NKG2C+, CD3+CD56+NKG2C- and CD3+CD56-NKG2C+ T cells. Broader study findings: The CD3+CD56-NKG2C+ fraction of a handful of donors was also led by these clonotypes.

UMIs accompanied the 5'RACE template switching by which TCR beta cDNA was made. TCRdb reprocessed the 5' RACE reads, keeping one entry per CDR3 protein, no DNA. This sample contains about 160,000 distinct CDR3 sequences. Germline CDR1 WSHSY, CDR2 SAAADI. CDR3 length: 12 residues. Sequencing was carried out using blood T cells: a sorted CD56 or NKG2C T cell subset, CD4+ or CD8+ T cells, or bulk PBMC T cells (not recorded which). The chain links TRBV10-2 to TRBJ2-1; TCRdb's D gene call, TRBD1, goes unchecked for lack of DNA. This clonotype was obtained from a woman aged 18 to 75 in good health. Here the CDR3 reads CASRSPGNEQFF.